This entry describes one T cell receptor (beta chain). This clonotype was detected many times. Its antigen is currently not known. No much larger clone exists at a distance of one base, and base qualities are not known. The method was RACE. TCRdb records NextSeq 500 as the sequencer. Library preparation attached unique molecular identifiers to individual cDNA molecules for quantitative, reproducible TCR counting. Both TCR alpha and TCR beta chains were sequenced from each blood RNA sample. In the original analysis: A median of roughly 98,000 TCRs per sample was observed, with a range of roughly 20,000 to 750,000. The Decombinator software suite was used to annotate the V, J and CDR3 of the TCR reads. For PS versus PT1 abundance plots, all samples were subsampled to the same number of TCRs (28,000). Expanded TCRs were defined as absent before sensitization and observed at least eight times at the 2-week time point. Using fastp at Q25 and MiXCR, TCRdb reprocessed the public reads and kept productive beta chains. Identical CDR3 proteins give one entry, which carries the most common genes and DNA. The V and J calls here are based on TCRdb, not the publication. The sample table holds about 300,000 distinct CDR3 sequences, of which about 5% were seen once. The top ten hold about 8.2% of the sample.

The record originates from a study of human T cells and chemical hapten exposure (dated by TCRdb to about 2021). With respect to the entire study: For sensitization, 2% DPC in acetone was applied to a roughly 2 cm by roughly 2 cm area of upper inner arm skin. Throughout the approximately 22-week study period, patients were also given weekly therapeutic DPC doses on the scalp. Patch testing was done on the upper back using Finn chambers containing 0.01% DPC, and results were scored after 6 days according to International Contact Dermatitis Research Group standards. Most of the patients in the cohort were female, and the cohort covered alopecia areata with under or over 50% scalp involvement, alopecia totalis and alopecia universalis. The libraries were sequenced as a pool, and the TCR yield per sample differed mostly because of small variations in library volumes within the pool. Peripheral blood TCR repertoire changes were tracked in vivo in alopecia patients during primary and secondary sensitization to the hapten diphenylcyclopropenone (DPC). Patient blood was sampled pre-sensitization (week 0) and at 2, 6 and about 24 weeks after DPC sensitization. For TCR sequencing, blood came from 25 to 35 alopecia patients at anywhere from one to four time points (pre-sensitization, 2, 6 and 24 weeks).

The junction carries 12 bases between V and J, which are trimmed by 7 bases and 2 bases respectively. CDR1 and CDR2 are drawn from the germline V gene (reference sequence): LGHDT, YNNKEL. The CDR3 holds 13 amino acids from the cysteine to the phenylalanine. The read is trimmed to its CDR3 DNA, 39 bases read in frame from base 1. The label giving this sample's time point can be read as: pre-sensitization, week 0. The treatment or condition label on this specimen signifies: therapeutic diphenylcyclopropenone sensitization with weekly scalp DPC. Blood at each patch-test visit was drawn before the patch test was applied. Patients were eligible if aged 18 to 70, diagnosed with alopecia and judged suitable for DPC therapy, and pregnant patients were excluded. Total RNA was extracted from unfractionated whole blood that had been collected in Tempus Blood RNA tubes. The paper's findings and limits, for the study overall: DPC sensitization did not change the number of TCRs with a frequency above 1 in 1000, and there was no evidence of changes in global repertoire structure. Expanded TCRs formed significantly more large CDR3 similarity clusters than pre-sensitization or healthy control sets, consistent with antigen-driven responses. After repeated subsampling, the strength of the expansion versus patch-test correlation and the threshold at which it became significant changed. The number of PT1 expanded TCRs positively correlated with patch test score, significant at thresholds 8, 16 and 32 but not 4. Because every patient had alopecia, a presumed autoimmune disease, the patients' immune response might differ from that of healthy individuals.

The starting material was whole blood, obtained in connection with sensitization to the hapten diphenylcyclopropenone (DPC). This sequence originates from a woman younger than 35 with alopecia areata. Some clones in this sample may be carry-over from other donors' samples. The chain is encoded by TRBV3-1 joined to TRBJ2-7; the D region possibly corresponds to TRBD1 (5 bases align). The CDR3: CASTGQHTYEQYF. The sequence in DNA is TGTGCCAGCACAGGGCAGCATACCTACGAGCAGTACTTC.